Shown below are 20 T cell receptor beta chains from a single sample sequenced in a study of Graves' ophthalmopathy and Graves' hyperthyroidism. Amplifying from RNA transcripts, the study obtained TCR beta CDR3 regions. HTBI-primed first-round RT-PCR preceded second-round multiplex PCR. MiXCR was run by TCRdb on the multiplex PCR reads, yielding one entry per CDR3 protein. The sample yields some 750,000 distinct CDR3 sequences, 40% seen once. The sample consisted of peripheral blood. The receptor set was obtained from an adult man with Graves' ophthalmopathy.

To note about this clonotype: A read error may explain this, as a much larger clone is one base away. V usage is TRBV2 and J usage is TRBJ1-2, with 7 bases lining up with TRBD1. Germline V gives CDR1 SNHLY, CDR2 FYNNEI. The CDR3 totals 14 residues. Unmatched junction bases numbered 5, after V lost 5 bases and J lost 2 bases. CDR3 DNA sequence: TGTGCCAGCAGTCCTGAGACAGGGAACTATGGCTACACCTTC. This translates into CASSPETGNYGYTF.

The V gene is TRBV5-1, the J gene TRBJ1-1; TRBD1 might be the D (5 bases). Trimming pared 6 bases from V and 5 bases from J, leaving 17 bases between. Germline CDR1 reads SGHRS; CDR2 reads YFSETQ. CDR3 length: 14 residues. This chain's CDR3 is CASNPGRFRTEAFF. CDR3 DNA: TGCGCCAGCAACCCAGGGCGTTTTCGGACTGAAGCTTTCTTT.

This clonotype came up a few times. The chain recombines TRBV9 with TRBJ2-7; D uncertain. The CDR3 totals 14 residues. Looked up from germline, CDR1 is SGDLS and CDR2 is YYNGEE. V lost 0 bases to trimming and J lost 2 bases, with 9 bases between them. CDR3 sequence: CASSVDVPPYEQYF. CDR3 coding DNA: TGTGCCAGCAGCGTAGATGTTCCCCCCTACGAGCAGTACTTC.

Comments on this clonotype: The junction does not match germline at one end; this may be a read error. This chain connects TRBV7-9 to TRBJ1-1, with TRBD1 as a possible D gene (6 bases). Looked up from germline, CDR1 is SEHNR and CDR2 is FQNEAQ (reference sequence). CDR3 length: 16 amino acids. CDR3 sequence: CASSLGGGAVNTEAFF. For the CDR3, the DNA is TGCGCCAGCAGCTTGGGAGGGGGGGCGGTGAACACTGAAGCTTTCTTT.

The V and J genes are TRBV9 and TRBJ2-5; TRBD2 matches at 7 bases. The J segment lost 2 bases and the V segment lost 4 bases, leaving 11 bases of the junction unmatched. The V gene's germline CDR1 is SGDLS and CDR2 YYNGEE. The CDR3 extends over 16 amino acids. CDR3 coding DNA: TGTGCCAGCAGCCAAGGAACCAGCGGGGCTCAAGAGACCCAGTACTTC. Protein: CASSQGTSGAQETQYF.

In this sample, this clonotype turned up a few times. The genes are TRBV4-2 and TRBJ1-1, with D maybe TRBD1 (5 bases). CDR1 is LGHNA, CDR2 YNFKEQ, per germline. This CDR3 spans 15 amino acids. Trimming left V 5 bases short and J 5 bases short, with 18 bases between. The CDR3 nucleotides read TGTGCCAGCAGCTTAACCGTAACAGGAAGTACTGAAGCTTTCTTT. Protein product: CASSLTVTGSTEAFF.

The CDR3 DNA reads TGTGCCAGCAGTAGAGGACAGGAGCTGAACTATGGCTACACCTTC. Its protein is CASSRGQELNYGYTF. V and J are TRBV6-1 and TRBJ1-2; TRBD1 matches at 7 bases. Per the germline V gene, CDR1 is MNHNS and CDR2 is SASEGT. V dropped 5 bases and J dropped 2; count of bases not matched to a gene: 8. The CDR3 length is 15 residues.

This clonotype came up many times. The chain is built from TRBV6-1 and TRBJ1-5; weak D call: TRBD1 (6 bases). The germline CDR1 and CDR2 sequences are MNHNS and SASEGT. V lost 6 bases to trimming and J lost 0 bases, with 15 bases between them. This CDR3 has 16 amino acids. The CDR3 DNA follows: TGTGCCAGCAGGACGATCCAGGGGTATAGCAATCAGCCCCAGCATTTT. It yields the protein CASRTIQGYSNQPQHF.

This clonotype was counted between two and nine times. The V call is TRBV5-8, the J call TRBJ1-4; D uncertain. Germline loops: CDR1 SGHTS, CDR2 YDEGEE. The V gene lost 1 base and the J gene lost 4 bases, with 8 bases spanning the gap. The CDR3 loop spans 14 amino acids. The CDR3 loop reads CASSLSSVNEKLFF. The DNA for the CDR3 is TGTGCCAGCAGCTTGTCTTCGGTTAATGAAAAACTGTTTTTT. The full variable domain, in which reference TRBV5-8 and TRBJ1-4 provide the parts outside the CDR3, is EAGVTQSPTHLIKTRGQQATLRCSPISGHTSVYWYQQALGLGLQFLLWYDEGEERNRGNFPPRFSGRQFPNYSSELNVNALELEDSALYLCASSLSSVNEKLFFGSGTQLSVL.

The J gene is TRBJ1-2, the V gene TRBV10-3; the D is unclear. Germline assignment: CDR1 ENHRY and CDR2 SYGVKD. Trimming pared 4 bases from V and 5 bases from J, leaving 14 bases between. The CDR3 runs 14 residues. The CDR3 DNA reads as TGTGCCATCAGTGCCAGTAAGGACGGATATGGCTACACCTTC. It codes for CAISASKDGYGYTF.

The V call is TRBV2, the J call TRBJ2-7; 8 bases match TRBD2. The J call may be wrong; the DNA end is better matched by TRBJ2-1. Germline-derived CDR1 and CDR2 are SNHLY and FYNNEI. The CDR3 covers 15 residues. The CDR3 is CASRETVAGHNEQFF. In DNA, the CDR3 is TGTGCCAGCAGGGAGACAGTAGCGGGACACAATGAGCAGTTCTTC.

This clonotype showed up many times. The CDR3 bases are TGTGCCAGTAGCTCTTCGTCGGAGCTGTTTTTT. This gives the protein CASSSSSELFF. V is TRBV19 and J is TRBJ2-2; D remains ambiguous. The CDR3 has 11 amino acids. Trimming shortened V by 6 bases and J by 10 bases, and 9 bases separated the two germline ends. Germline CDR1 and CDR2: LNHDA and SQIVND (reference sequence).

With respect to this clonotype: The junction departs from the called germline gene at one end, perhaps through a read error. This chain uses TRBV7-9 with TRBJ1-1, with D tentatively TRBD1 (6 bases). The germline gives CDR1 SEHNR, CDR2 FQNEAQ (reference sequence). This CDR3 is 14 amino acids long. CDR3 region: CASSFVGGFDETFF. CDR3 nucleotides: TGTGCCAGCAGCTTTGTTGGGGGCTTCGATGAAACTTTCTTT.

This clonotype was detected ten times or more. The chain has TRBV11-3 and TRBJ2-7; 7 bases match TRBD2. Germline trimming cut 0 bases from V and 0 bases from J; bases unmatched to any gene: 11. The CDR3 is 18 amino acids. In germline, CDR1 is SGHNT, CDR2 YENEEA. CDR3 DNA sequence: TGTGCCAGCAGCTTAGATCCTTGGGCTAGCGGTAACTCCTACGAGCAGTACTTC. It is translated as CASSLDPWASGNSYEQYF.

CDR3 bases: TGTGCCAGCAGCCAAGTTGGGGCGTCCCGAGAGACCCAGTACTTC. It encodes CASSQVGASRETQYF. The chain recombines TRBV7-9 with TRBJ2-5; TRBD1 is a possible D gene (5 bases). Trimming shortened V by 5 bases and J by 4 bases, and 17 bases separated the two germline ends. The germline V gene encodes CDR1 SEHNR and CDR2 FQNEAQ (reference sequence). The CDR3 spans 15 residues.

This clonotype was detected many times. The V gene is TRBV11-1, the J gene TRBJ1-1; D possibly corresponds to TRBD1 (5 bases). The V gene's germline CDR1 is SGHAT and CDR2 FQDESV (reference sequence). V was clipped by 5 bases and J by 4 bases, with 14 bases between them. This CDR3 is built from 14 residues. The CDR3 sequence: CASSRLQDRTEAFF. Here the CDR3 DNA reads TGTGCCAGCAGCCGCCTACAGGATCGCACTGAAGCTTTCTTT.

The chain employs TRBV7-9 and TRBJ1-1; the match to TRBD1 covers 7 bases. V shed 5 bases, J shed 4 bases, and the junction held 7 bases outside the gene matches. The CDR3 has 14 amino acids. Germline values: CDR1 SEHNR, CDR2 FQNEAQ (reference sequence). The CDR3 loop is CASSQQGIGTEAFF. The CDR3 nucleotides read TGTGCCAGCAGCCAACAGGGGATTGGCACTGAAGCTTTCTTT.

This clonotype was seen ten or more times. The DNA for the CDR3 is TGTGCCAGCAGCCACGGGACAGTCGAGACCCAGTACTTC. It translates to CASSHGTVETQYF. V is TRBV7-6 and J is TRBJ2-5; 7 bases fit TRBD1. This CDR3 spans 13 amino acids. From germline, CDR1 is SGHVS and CDR2 FNYEAQ. The V and J ends lost 5 bases and 5 bases, in that order; junction bases with no gene match: 5.

At least ten counts were recorded for this clonotype. CDR3 amino acids: CATSRDWRVNSPLHF. The DNA for the CDR3 is TGTGCCACCAGCAGAGATTGGAGGGTTAATTCACCCCTCCACTTT. The chain is built from TRBV15 and TRBJ1-6; D is ambiguous. V dropped 0 bases and J dropped 6 bases, with 9 bases sitting between them. The CDR3 runs to 15 residues. CDR1 and CDR2 from the germline V gene are LNHNV and YYDKDF (reference sequence). Using reference TRBV15 and TRBJ1-6 for the parts outside the CDR3, the full variable domain is DAMVIQNPRYQVTQFGKPVTLSCSQTLNHNVMYWYQQKSSQAPKLLFHYYDKDFNNEADTPDNFQSRRPNTSFCFLDIRSPGLGDTAMYLCATSRDWRVNSPLHFGNGTRLTVT.

In regard to this clonotype: At one end, the junction sequence differs from germline, possibly due to a read error. The chain uses TRBV29-1 and TRBJ2-7, with TRBD2 identical over 14 bases. The CDR3 runs to 14 residues. Germline V gives CDR1 SQVTM, CDR2 ANQGSEA. CDR3 nucleotide sequence: TGCAGCGTGGGGACTAGCGGGAGTGACCACGAGCAGTGCTTC. Protein product: CSVGTSGSDHEQCF.